This note documents a single T cell receptor beta chain sequence. Its antigen remains unknown. The CDR3 runs 15 residues. The germline V gene encodes CDR1 SGHVS and CDR2 FNYEAQ. Trimming left V 0 bases short and J 2 bases short, with 11 bases between. It was with 60 Vbeta and 13 Jbeta primers that the PCR ran. The assay was immunoSEQ multiplex PCR, and TCRdb's table has in-frame clones only and misses some. The table includes under 70,000 clones, almost 85% detected once. These data belong to a study of cytomegalovirus exposure and HLA in healthy donors. Whole-study results and caveats: Several of the most significant clusters appeared, in a later analysis, to be linked to common viral pathogens. Prediction of most subjects' HLA-A and HLA-B alleles by TCR beta sequences was reportedly accurate.

The specimen sequenced was PBMCs. This chain links TRBV7-6 with TRBJ2-7, with TRBD1 as a possible D gene (5 bases). This TCR was recovered from a man aged 50 to 60 in good health and CMV-seronegative. The CDR3 protein is CASSLATQGAYEQYF. In DNA, the CDR3 is TGTGCCAGCAGCTTAGCGACGCAGGGCGCCTACGAGCAGTACTTC.